The clone carrying this TCR beta chain was picked up many times. Its antigen is unidentified. TCRdb independently ran MiXCR on the multiplex PCR reads; one entry per CDR3 protein. This table has approximately 100,000 distinct CDR3 sequences, around 20% appearing once. The sample is drawn from a study of breast tumors, draining lymph nodes, adjacent tissues. Regarding the study as a whole: Data only fit, rather than demonstrated, lymph node origin of most tumor T cells. Findings are consistent with lymph node origin and intratumoral expansion of most tumor T cells. Compared with lymph nodes, tumors were less diverse; compared with nontumor tissue, more. Luminal-like breast cancer showed significantly greater tumor-nontumor repertoire similarity than basal-like breast cancer did.

Axillary draining lymph nodes of breast cancer patients supplied the node samples. The CDR3 runs 12 residues. Trimming removed 3 bases from V and 3 bases from J, with 3 bases in between. Germline V CDR1 and CDR2: LNHDA, SQIVND (reference sequence). Sequencing used axillary lymph node tissue. This chain uses TRBV19 with TRBJ1-5, with unresolved D. This sequence was found in a female donor with breast cancer. Some clones in this sample may be carry-over from other donors' samples. The CDR3 here is CASSIANQPQHF. In DNA form, the CDR3 reads TGTGCCAGTAGTATCGCCAATCAGCCCCAGCATTTT.